This T cell receptor beta chain is from a study of graft-versus-host responses after intestinal transplantation. Study conclusions and caveats: Early after transplant, HvG clones declined as circulating GvH clones peaked.

The germline gives CDR1 SGHRS, CDR2 YFSETQ. CDR3 length: 14 amino acids. Trimming at V came to 5 bases and at J to 11 bases, leaving 12 bases not matched to a gene. Profiling relied on immunoSEQ multiplex PCR, and the TCRdb table lists in-frame clones only, not all of them. The sample has 84,000 or so clones; 85% to 95% are singletons. To note about this clone: Antigen unknown.

The clonotype originates from a human donor who was the organ donor for an intestinal transplant. This chain connects TRBV5-1 to TRBJ1-1, with TRBD1 matching over 10 bases. Sequences were derived from unstimulated CD8+ T cells sorted from spleen or lymph node cells, sampled before transplant. The CDR3 region is CASRDRDRGSEAFF. In DNA, the CDR3 is TGCGCCAGCAGGGACCGGGACAGGGGTTCGGAGGCTTTCTTT.